One TCR beta chain is described in this entry. This clonotype was seen many times. It lacks a known antigen. The sample holds no much larger clone one base away, and base qualities are not on file. Library prep was done by 5' RACE. The sequencer listed for this sample is NextSeq 500. To correct for sequencing error and PCR bias, the TCR library protocol tagged individual cDNA molecules with unique molecular identifiers. Both TCR alpha and beta chains were sequenced, and tight co-correlation was observed between alpha and beta sequence abundances in each sample. The source study handled its data this way. V gene, J gene and CDR3 annotation of TCR sequences was performed with Decombinator V4. Expanded TCRs were defined as changing significantly between any two time points under a Poisson model with p below 0.0001. TCR abundances were normalised to the total number of TCRs sequenced in each sample and reported as counts per million. MAIT TCRs were defined by TRAV1-2 paired with TRAJ12, TRAJ20 or TRAJ33, and iNKT TCRs by TRAV10 paired with TRAJ18. VDJdb, accessed 1 November 2021, was searched for CMV, EBV and SARS-CoV-2 annotated TCRs, with TCRs annotated for multiple antigens excluded. The public reads were quality trimmed at Q25 with fastp and then assembled into clones with MiXCR by TCRdb, keeping productive beta chains. Each CDR3 protein gets just one entry, which takes the most common genes and DNA from the rows behind it. These V and J calls originate from TCRdb's pipeline instead of the authors' own analysis. This sample lists tens of thousands of distinct CDR3 sequences; roughly 12% were detected once. Around 7% of the sample rests with the top ten.

Set within a cohort of healthcare workers in London, UK, this nested case-control study involved weekly PCR testing of nasopharyngeal swabs along with blood sampling. Between 23 and 31 March 2020, the week of the UK lockdown, healthcare workers were enrolled and then followed up weekly for as long as 16 weeks. The data were obtained in a study of early T cells in non-severe SARS-CoV-2 infection (dated by TCRdb to the early 2020s). Study-wide context: TCR sequencing used bulk RNA from unsorted whole blood, so alpha and beta chains could not be paired.

V loses 4 bases of germline sequence and J loses 1 base, and the interval between the two ends is 4 bases. CDR3 length: 12 amino acids, cysteine to phenylalanine. Only the CDR3 DNA stays, 36 bases, in frame from base 1. CDR1 and CDR2 (SGHVS, FNYEAQ) derive from the germline V gene. Summary of the overall study and its limitations: VDJdb matching was skewed toward anti-spike CD8 responses and likely underestimated virus-specific expansions by missing private and CD4 specificities.

The chain is assembled from TRBV7-6 and TRBJ1-1; the D gene is not confidently resolved. This sequence originates from an adult who was a healthcare worker with PCR-confirmed SARS-CoV-2 infection or an uninfected control (not recorded which). The sequencing sample was made of whole blood. CDR3 region: CASSSKNTEAFF. The sequenced DNA: TGTGCCAGCAGCTCCAAGAACACTGAAGCTTTCTTT.